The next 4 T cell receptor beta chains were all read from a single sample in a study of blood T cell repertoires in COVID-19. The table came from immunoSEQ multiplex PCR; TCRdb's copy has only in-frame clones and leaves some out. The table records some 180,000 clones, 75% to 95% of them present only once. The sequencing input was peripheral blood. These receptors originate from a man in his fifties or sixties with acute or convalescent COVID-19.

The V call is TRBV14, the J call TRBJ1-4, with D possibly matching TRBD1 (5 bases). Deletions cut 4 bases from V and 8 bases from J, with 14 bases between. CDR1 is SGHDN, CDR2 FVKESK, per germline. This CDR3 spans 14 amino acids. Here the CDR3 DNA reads TGTGCCAGCAGCCTAAGGGACTCGTCAGAAAAACTGTTTTTT. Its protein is CASSLRDSSEKLFF.

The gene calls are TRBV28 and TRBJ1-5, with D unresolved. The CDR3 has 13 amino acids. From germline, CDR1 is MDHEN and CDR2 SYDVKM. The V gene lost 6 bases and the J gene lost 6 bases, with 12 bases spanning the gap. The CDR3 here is CASSLGLSQPQHF. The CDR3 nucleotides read TGTGCCAGCAGCCTCGGGTTGAGTCAGCCCCAGCATTTT.

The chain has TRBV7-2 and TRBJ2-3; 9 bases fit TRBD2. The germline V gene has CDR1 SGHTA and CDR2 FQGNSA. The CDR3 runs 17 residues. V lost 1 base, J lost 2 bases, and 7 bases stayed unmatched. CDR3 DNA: TGTGCCAGCAGCTTAGTGGGCGGGGGGGCCCCCACAGATACGCAGTATTTT. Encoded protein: CASSLVGGGAPTDTQYF.

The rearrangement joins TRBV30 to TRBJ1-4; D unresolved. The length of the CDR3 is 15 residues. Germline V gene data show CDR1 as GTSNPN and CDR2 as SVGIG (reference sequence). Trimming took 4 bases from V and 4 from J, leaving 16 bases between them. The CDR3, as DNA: TGTGCCTGGAATACACCGTCGGAGATTAATGAAAAACTGTTTTTT. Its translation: CAWNTPSEINEKLFF.